These 12 T cell receptor beta chains came from one sample sequenced in a study of STAT3 mutations in large granular lymphocyte leukemia. Whole-study findings and limits: At least one immunodominant TCR beta clonotype appeared in every T-cell large granular lymphocyte leukemia patient.

The assay was immunoSEQ multiplex PCR, and TCRdb's table has in-frame clones only and misses some. The sample records under 25,000 clones, over 80% being singletons. Their cognate antigens are unknown. The sample comprised peripheral blood mononuclear cells. The origin of the receptors is a man aged 55 to 69 with T-cell large granular lymphocyte leukemia. Some clones in this sample may be carry-over from other donors' samples.

Here the CDR3 reads CASMEQPTEAFF. As DNA, the CDR3 is TGTGCCAGCATGGAGCAACCCACTGAAGCTTTCTTT. The V gene is TRBV2, the J gene TRBJ1-1; D not certain. CDR3 size: 12 residues. V lost 7 bases and J 4 bases, leaving 10 bases between the germline ends. The germline V gene has CDR1 SNHLY and CDR2 FYNNEI.

The J gene is TRBJ2-2, the V gene TRBV5-1; 8 bases are a match to TRBD1. The junction had 7 bases not matched to a gene; V was cut back by 2 bases and J by 7 bases. The germline CDR1 and CDR2 sequences are SGHRS and YFSETQ. This CDR3 has 15 residues. CDR3 bases: TGCGCCAGCAGCTTAGACGGGACAGGCCACGGGGAGCTGTTTTTT. It yields the protein CASSLDGTGHGELFF.

The chain carries TRBV5-6 and TRBJ2-7; D not certain. V was pared by 0 bases and J by 3 bases, with 19 bases between. Germline CDR1 and CDR2: SGHDT and YYEEEE. The CDR3 covers 17 residues. The CDR3 nucleotides are TGTGCCAGCAGCTTGGTTTTTGCGGTCGGAGAGGACTACGAGCAGTACTTC. Translated: CASSLVFAVGEDYEQYF.

The chain links TRBV29-1 to TRBJ1-1; D is perhaps TRBD1 (6 bases). Germline assignment: CDR1 SQVTM and CDR2 ANQGSEA. Trimming pared 3 bases from V and 3 bases from J, leaving 11 bases between. The CDR3 has 13 residues. The CDR3 loop reads CSVDRGADTEAFF. The CDR3 DNA is TGCAGCGTTGATCGGGGGGCCGACACTGAAGCTTTCTTT.

The V call is TRBV4-1, the J call TRBJ1-2; 8 bases align to TRBD1. The CDR3 is 13 residues long. Germline CDR1 MGHRA, CDR2 YSYEKL. Trimming took 8 bases from V and 8 from J; bases not matched to a gene: 10. The CDR3 is CASAPDRVWGYTF. The DNA for the CDR3 is TGCGCCAGCGCCCCGGACAGGGTCTGGGGCTACACCTTC.

The chain joins TRBV5-1 to TRBJ2-1, with a possible D match to TRBD1 (6 bases). Germline V CDR1 and CDR2: SGHRS, YFSETQ. V lost 1 base to trimming and J lost 10 bases, with 15 bases between them. The CDR3 has 14 residues. CDR3: CASSLLQGPREQFF. DNA for the CDR3: TGCGCCAGCAGCTTGTTACAGGGTCCCCGCGAGCAGTTCTTC.

This sequence joins TRBV4-3 and TRBJ2-5; D not certain. Germline-derived CDR1 and CDR2 are LGHNA and YSLEER. V was clipped by 0 bases and J by 7 bases, with 9 bases between them. There are 13 residues in the CDR3. For the CDR3, the DNA is TGCGCCAGCAGCCAAGATTGGTTCGGGACCCAGTACTTC. Its protein is CASSQDWFGTQYF.

The rearrangement uses TRBV4-2 and TRBJ2-7, with TRBD1 identical over 8 bases. The CDR3 sequence is 17 residues long. V shed 4 bases, J shed 6 bases, and the junction held 17 bases outside the gene matches. The germline CDR1 and CDR2 sequences are LGHNA and YNFKEQ. CDR3 bases: TGTGCCAGCAGCCGGTGGACAGGGAAGTTGTCGTCTGGCGAGCAGTACTTC. Encoded protein: CASSRWTGKLSSGEQYF.

V and J are TRBV18 and TRBJ2-1; D is unclear. V dropped 4 bases and J dropped 2 bases, with 18 bases sitting between them. The length of the CDR3 is 17 residues. Germline assignment: CDR1 KGHSH and CDR2 LQKENI. The CDR3 DNA is TGTGCCAGCTCACTCTCACCCGGAGATCGAACCTACAATGAGCAGTTCTTC. Translating it yields CASSLSPGDRTYNEQFF.

The V and J genes are TRBV6-6 and TRBJ1-2; no reliable D call. Per the germline V gene, CDR1 is MNHNY and CDR2 is SVGAGI (reference sequence). The germline V and J ends were trimmed by 0 bases and 0 bases, with 8 bases remaining between them. The CDR3 loop spans 15 amino acids. The CDR3 loop is CASSYSPGTNYGYTF. CDR3 DNA sequence: TGTGCCAGCAGTTACTCGCCAGGTACTAACTATGGCTACACCTTC.

J is TRBJ2-5 and V is TRBV10-3, with a possible D match to TRBD2 (6 bases). The CDR3 length is 13 residues. Trimming stripped 4 bases from V and 5 bases from J, with 11 bases between. Germline-derived CDR1 and CDR2 are ENHRY and SYGVKD. Written as DNA, the CDR3 is TGTGCCATCAGTGGAGGGGAGGAGGAGACCCAGTACTTC. Translation gives CAISGGEEETQYF.

V gene TRBV18 combines with J gene TRBJ1-6; TRBD1 agrees at 10 bases. V dropped 5 bases and J dropped 5; count of bases not matched to a gene: 3. This CDR3 is built from 15 residues. CDR1 KGHSH and CDR2 LQKENI come from the germline V gene. CDR3 protein: CASSTGTGDNSPLHF. In DNA, the CDR3 is TGTGCCAGCTCAACCGGGACAGGGGATAATTCACCCCTCCACTTT.